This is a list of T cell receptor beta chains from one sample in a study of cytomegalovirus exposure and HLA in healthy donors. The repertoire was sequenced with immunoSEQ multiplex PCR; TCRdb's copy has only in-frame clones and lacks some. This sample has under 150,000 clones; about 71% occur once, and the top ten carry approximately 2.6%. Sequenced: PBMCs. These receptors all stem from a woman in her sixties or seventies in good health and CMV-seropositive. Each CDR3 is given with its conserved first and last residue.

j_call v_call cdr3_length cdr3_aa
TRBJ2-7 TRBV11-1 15 CASSLAGYSSYEQYF
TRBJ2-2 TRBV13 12 CAYTGGTGELFF
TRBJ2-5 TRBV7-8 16 CASSLGSRFSGETQYF
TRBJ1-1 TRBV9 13 CASSVRTGTEAFF
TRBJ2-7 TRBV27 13 CASSSGTFYEQYF
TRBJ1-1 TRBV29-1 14 CSVQLGTATYEAFF
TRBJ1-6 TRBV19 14 CASRRQGDNSPLHF
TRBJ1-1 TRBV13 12 CASLLRTGRAFF
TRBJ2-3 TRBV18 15 CASSTPDRGPDTQYF
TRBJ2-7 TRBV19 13 CASTRGQAYEQYF
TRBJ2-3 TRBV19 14 CASRGSGATDTQYF
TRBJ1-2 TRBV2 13 CARTGQGENGYTF
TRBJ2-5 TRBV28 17 CASSFSQRGVFQETQYF
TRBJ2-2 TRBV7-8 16 CASSLGARGNTGELFF
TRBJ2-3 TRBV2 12 CAGDRGADTQYF
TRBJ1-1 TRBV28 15 CASSLGPTPNTEAFF
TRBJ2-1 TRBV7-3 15 CASSLGLAGGDEQFF
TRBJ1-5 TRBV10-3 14 CAISPTGGDQPQHF
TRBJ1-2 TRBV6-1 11 CASSVRDTLNF
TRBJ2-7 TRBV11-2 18 CASSTRVWDRVPSREQYF
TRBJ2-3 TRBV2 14 CASSNYGEADTQYF
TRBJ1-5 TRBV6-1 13 CASSAGVGRPQHF
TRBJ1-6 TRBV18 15 CASSPGQADNSPLYF
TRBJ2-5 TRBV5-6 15 CATSLGAGVTETQYF
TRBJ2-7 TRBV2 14 CASKEQPLSYEQYF
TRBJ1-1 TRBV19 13 CASSSRSNTEAFF
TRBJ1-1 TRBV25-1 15 CASSEPGQGRTEAFF
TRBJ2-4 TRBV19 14 CASAGTASRFIQYF
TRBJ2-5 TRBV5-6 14 CASSLAGNQETQYF
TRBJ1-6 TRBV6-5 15 CASSYSSPKDSPLHF
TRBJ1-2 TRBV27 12 CASSQAGYGYTF
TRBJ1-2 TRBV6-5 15 CASSHPPGKEYGYTF
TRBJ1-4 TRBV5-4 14 CASSSGQGNEKLFF
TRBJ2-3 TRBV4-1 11 CASSLQDTQYF
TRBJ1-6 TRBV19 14 CASSRTNDGSPLHF
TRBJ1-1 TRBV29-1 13 CGVIQGRGTEAFF
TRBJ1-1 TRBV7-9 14 CASSPAGGGTEAFF
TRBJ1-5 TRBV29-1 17 CSVTGTGGSQINQPQHF
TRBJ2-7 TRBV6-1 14 CASSEQTITYEQYF
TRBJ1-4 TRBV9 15 CASSVSQGVREKLFF
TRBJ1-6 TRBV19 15 CASSIEEVRNSPLHF
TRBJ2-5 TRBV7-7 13 CASSASGTETQYF
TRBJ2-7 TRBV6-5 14 CASRFDRATYEQYF
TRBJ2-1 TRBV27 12 CASSLSGRGQFF
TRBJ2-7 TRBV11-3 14 CASSLGQAPYEQYF
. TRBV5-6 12 CASSYETYEQYF
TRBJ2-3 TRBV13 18 CASSPRGTSGGITDTQYF
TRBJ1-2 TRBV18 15 CASSSTGAIDYGYTF
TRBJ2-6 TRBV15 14 CATSQGAGANVLTF
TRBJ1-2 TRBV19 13 CASSSRTGVGYTF
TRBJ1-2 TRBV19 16 CASTAPPGQAYYGYTF